A selection of T cell receptor beta chains follows, all from one sample in a study of cytomegalovirus exposure and HLA in healthy donors. Method: immunoSEQ multiplex PCR; TCRdb's copy keeps in-frame clones and lacks some. Of approximately 140,000 clones listed, 80% were seen once; the top ten hold around 4.1%. What was sequenced was PBMCs. These receptors were taken from a woman aged 40 to 50 in good health and CMV-seronegative. Both conserved end residues are part of each CDR3. The D gene is left open where the match is weak. Part of the rows lack a size; the others show once, few, many or a class for expanded clones.

j_call d_call clone_size v_call cdr3_length cdr3_aa cdr3_nt
TRBJ2-2 - - TRBV14 14 CASSQTRNTGELFF TGTGCCAGCAGCCAAACAAGGAACACCGGGGAGCTGTTTTTT
TRBJ1-1 - - TRBV28 11 CASSFDRVAFF TGTGCCAGCAGTTTTGATAGAGTAGCTTTCTTT
TRBJ2-7 TRBD2 - TRBV6-5 14 CASSAREGRNEQYF TGTGCCAGCAGTGCCCGGGAGGGGAGGAACGAGCAGTACTTC
TRBJ2-5 - - TRBV4-1 16 CASSQEDRSKQETQYF TGCGCCAGCAGCCAAGAAGACAGAAGTAAACAAGAGACCCAGTACTTC
TRBJ1-5 TRBD1 once TRBV5-1 15 CASSLGTGNREPQHF TGCGCCAGCAGCCTCGGGACAGGGAATCGCGAGCCCCAGCATTTT
TRBJ2-5 TRBD1 few TRBV7-2 15 CASSSTQGVGETQYF TGTGCCAGCAGCTCAACACAGGGGGTGGGAGAGACCCAGTACTTC
TRBJ1-1 TRBD1 few TRBV5-4 14 CASSYRGQGAEAFF TGTGCCAGCAGCTACCGCGGACAGGGCGCTGAAGCTTTCTTT
TRBJ1-1 TRBD1 - TRBV7-9 16 CASSRPGTGASTEAFF TGTGCCAGCAGCCGTCCCGGGACAGGGGCAAGCACTGAAGCTTTCTTT
TRBJ2-1 TRBD2 - TRBV11-3 16 CASSLDGRGGSNEQFF TGTGCCAGCAGCTTAGATGGGCGGGGGGGCTCCAATGAGCAGTTCTTC
TRBJ2-1 - - TRBV29-1 12 CSVRSSYNEQFF TGCAGCGTAAGGAGCTCCTACAATGAGCAGTTCTTC
TRBJ2-2 - - TRBV4-1 13 CASSHGGPEQLFF TGCGCCAGCAGCCATGGGGGCCCGGAGCAGCTGTTTTTT
TRBJ2-3 TRBD2 - TRBV9 16 CASSVGTSGGADTQYF TGTGCCAGCAGCGTAGGGACTAGCGGGGGTGCAGATACGCAGTATTTT
TRBJ1-5 - few TRBV7-2 13 CASSLATDQPQHF TGTGCCAGCAGCTTAGCTACGGATCAGCCCCAGCATTTT
TRBJ1-3 - - TRBV4-3 16 CASSQGILSSGNTIYF TGCGCCAGCAGCCAAGGAATATTGAGCTCTGGAAACACCATATATTTT
TRBJ2-7 TRBD1 - TRBV6-5 13 CASSLGQACEQYF TGTGCCAGCAGTCTGGGACAGGCTTGCGAGCAGTACTTC
TRBJ2-5 - - TRBV28 17 CASSFGGTAEPPETQYF TGTGCCAGCAGTTTCGGCGGGACAGCGGAACCCCCAGAGACCCAGTACTTC
TRBJ1-5 TRBD1 - TRBV27 15 CASSPGTGWVQPQHF TGTGCCAGCAGTCCCGGGACAGGGTGGGTTCAGCCCCAGCATTTT
TRBJ1-2 - - TRBV6-1 15 CASRVGAGAAYGYTF TGTGCCAGCAGGGTAGGGGCAGGGGCGGCCTATGGCTACACCTTC
TRBJ2-7 TRBD1 once TRBV18 14 CASSPRQGAYEQYF TGTGCCAGCTCACCACGACAGGGGGCCTACGAGCAGTACTTC
TRBJ2-1 - few TRBV29-1 13 CSVGQGFYNEQFF TGCAGCGTTGGCCAGGGGTTCTACAATGAGCAGTTCTTC
TRBJ2-1 - once TRBV4-3 17 CASSQAPTGNSYNEQFF TGCGCCAGCAGCCAGGCCCCTACAGGGAATTCGTACAATGAGCAGTTCTTC
TRBJ2-3 - - TRBV15 13 CATSLRSADTQYF TGTGCCACCAGCCTCCGGAGCGCAGATACGCAGTATTTT
TRBJ2-1 TRBD2 - TRBV7-6 15 CASSLLAGPYNEQFF TGTGCCAGCAGCTTACTAGCGGGGCCCTACAATGAGCAGTTCTTC
TRBJ2-3 TRBD2 - TRBV5-1 17 CASSLGTSGGRTDTQYF TGCGCCAGCAGCTTGGGGACTAGCGGGGGTCGCACAGATACGCAGTATTTT
TRBJ2-1 TRBD2 - TRBV28 16 CASSDPGTSGDNEQFF TGTGCCAGCAGTGACCCCGGGACTAGCGGGGACAATGAGCAGTTCTTC
TRBJ2-5 - once TRBV5-1 14 CASSLVQGGETQYF TGCGCCAGCAGCTTGGTTCAGGGCGGAGAGACCCAGTACTTC
TRBJ2-1 - - TRBV10-3 15 CAISPRGGMGNEQFF TGTGCCATCAGCCCCAGGGGTGGAATGGGGAATGAGCAGTTCTTC
TRBJ2-3 TRBD2 - TRBV4-2 18 CASSQDPSGLAGTDTQYF TGTGCCAGCAGCCAAGATCCCTCCGGACTAGCGGGCACAGATACGCAGTATTTT
TRBJ2-3 TRBD2 - TRBV5-4 15 CASAHSGGDPDTQYF TGTGCCAGCGCCCATAGCGGGGGGGACCCAGATACGCAGTATTTT
TRBJ1-4 - - TRBV18 18 CASSPILQGEMMMEKLFF TGTGCCAGCTCACCTATCCTCCAGGGCGAGATGATGATGGAAAAACTGTTTTTT
TRBJ2-1 TRBD2 once TRBV4-1 16 CASSGRTSGGTNEQFF TGCGCCAGCAGCGGAAGGACTAGCGGGGGGACCAATGAGCAGTTCTTC
TRBJ2-6 TRBD2 - TRBV29-1 15 CSVDGGGNGANVLTF TGCAGCGTTGATGGGGGGGGGAACGGGGCCAACGTCCTGACTTTC
TRBJ1-5 TRBD1 once TRBV6-1 15 CASSPGTGSNQPQHF TGTGCCAGCAGCCCCGGGACAGGATCTAATCAGCCCCAGCATTTT
TRBJ1-1 - once TRBV9 15 CASSTPADRNTEAFF TGTGCCAGCAGCACCCCCGCGGATAGGAACACTGAAGCTTTCTTT